The entry below describes one TCR beta chain. What it recognizes is unknown. The CDR3 consists of 12 residues. Germline CDR1 and CDR2: SQVTM and ANQGSEA. Deletions cut 3 bases from V and 5 bases from J, with 8 bases between. Profiled with immunoSEQ multiplex PCR; TCRdb holds only in-frame clones, not every one. The sample has around 30,000 clones, more than 70% seen once. PCR or immunohistochemistry showed mismatch repair deficiency in every enrolled patient. The TCR-sequenced patients were a few responders to pembrolizumab. This sample is drawn from a study of PD-1 blockade in mismatch repair-deficient tumors. Study overall: Patients had approximately 11 mismatch repair-deficient cancer types and were previously treated and progressing.

Study-level points and caveats: Tumor-resident clones, often undetectable pretreatment in blood, expanded then contracted after pembrolizumab.

The sequence was obtained from an adult with mismatch repair-deficient cancer. The sequencing used PBMCs, collected approximately 6 weeks after starting pembrolizumab. V and J are TRBV29-1 and TRBJ2-4; D might be TRBD2 (6 bases). CDR3 DNA: TGCAGCGTTGAGGGCGGGGAAAACATTCAGTACTTC. It encodes CSVEGGENIQYF. The whole variable domain, filled in from reference TRBV29-1 and TRBJ2-4, reads SAVISQKPSRDICQRGTSLTIQCQVDSQVTMMFWYRQQPGQSLTLIATANQGSEATYESGFVIDKFPISRPNLTFSTLTVSNMSPEDSSIYLCSVEGGENIQYFGAGTRLSVL.